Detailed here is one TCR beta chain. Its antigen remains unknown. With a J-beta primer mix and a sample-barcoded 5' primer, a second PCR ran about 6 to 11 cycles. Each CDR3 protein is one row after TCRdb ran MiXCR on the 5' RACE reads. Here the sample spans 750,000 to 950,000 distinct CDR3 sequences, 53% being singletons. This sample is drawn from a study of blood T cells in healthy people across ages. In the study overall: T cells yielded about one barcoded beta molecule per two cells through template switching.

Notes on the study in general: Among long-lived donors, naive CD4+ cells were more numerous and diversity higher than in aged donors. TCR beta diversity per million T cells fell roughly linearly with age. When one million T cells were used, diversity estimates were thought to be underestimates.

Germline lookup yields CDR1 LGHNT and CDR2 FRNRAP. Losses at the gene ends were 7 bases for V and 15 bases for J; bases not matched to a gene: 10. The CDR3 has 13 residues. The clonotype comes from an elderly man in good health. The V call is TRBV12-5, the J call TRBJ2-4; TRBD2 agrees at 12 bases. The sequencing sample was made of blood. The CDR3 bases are TGTGCTAGTGCCATCCTAGCGGGAGGGCCCCCGTACTTC. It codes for CASAILAGGPPYF.